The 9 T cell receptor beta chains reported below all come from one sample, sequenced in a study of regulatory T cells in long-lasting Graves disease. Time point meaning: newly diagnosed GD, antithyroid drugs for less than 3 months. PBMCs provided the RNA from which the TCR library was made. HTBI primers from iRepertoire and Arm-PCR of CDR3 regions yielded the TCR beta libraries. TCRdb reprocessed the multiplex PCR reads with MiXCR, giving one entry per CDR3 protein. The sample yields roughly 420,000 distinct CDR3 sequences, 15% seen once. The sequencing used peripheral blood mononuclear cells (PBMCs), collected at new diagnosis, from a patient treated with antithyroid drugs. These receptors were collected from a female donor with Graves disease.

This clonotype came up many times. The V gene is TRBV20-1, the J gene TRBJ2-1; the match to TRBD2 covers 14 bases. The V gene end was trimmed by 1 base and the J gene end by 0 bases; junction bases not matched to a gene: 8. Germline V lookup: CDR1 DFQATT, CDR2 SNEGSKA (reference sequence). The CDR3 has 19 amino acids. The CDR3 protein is CSARVAGGTSGSSYNEQFF. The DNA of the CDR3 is TGCAGTGCTAGAGTGGCAGGTGGGACTAGCGGGAGCTCCTACAATGAGCAGTTCTTC.

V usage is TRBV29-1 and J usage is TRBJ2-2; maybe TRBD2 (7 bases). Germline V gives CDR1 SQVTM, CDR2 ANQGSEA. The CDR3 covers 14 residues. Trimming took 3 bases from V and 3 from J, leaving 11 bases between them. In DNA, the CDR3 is TGCAGCGTTGACCAGGGGAGGGACACCGGGGAGCTGTTTTTT. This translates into CSVDQGRDTGELFF.

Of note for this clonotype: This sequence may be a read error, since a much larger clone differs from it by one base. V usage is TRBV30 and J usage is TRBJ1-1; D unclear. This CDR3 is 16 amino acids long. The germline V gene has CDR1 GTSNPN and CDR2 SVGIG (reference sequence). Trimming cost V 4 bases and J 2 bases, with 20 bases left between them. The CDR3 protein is CAWIHRRIRGNTEAFF. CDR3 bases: TGTGCCTGGATCCATAGGAGGATCCGGGGAAACACTGAAGCTTTCTTT.

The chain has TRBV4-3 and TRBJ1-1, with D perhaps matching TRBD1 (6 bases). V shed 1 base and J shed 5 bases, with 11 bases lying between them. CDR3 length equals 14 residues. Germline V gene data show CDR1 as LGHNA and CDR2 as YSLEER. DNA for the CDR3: TGCGCCAGCAGCCAAGTTCCAGGGGCGACTGAAGCTTTCTTT. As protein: CASSQVPGATEAFF.

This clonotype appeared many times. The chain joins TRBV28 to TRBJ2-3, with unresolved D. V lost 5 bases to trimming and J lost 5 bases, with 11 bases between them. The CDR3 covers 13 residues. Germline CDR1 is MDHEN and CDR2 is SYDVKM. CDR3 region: CASSPRLKDTQYF. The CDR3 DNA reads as TGTGCCAGCAGTCCACGACTGAAAGATACGCAGTATTTT.

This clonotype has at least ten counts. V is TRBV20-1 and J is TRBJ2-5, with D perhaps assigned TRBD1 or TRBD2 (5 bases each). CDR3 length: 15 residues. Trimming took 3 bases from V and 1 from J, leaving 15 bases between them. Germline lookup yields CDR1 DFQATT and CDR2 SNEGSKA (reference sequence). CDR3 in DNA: TGCAGTGCTAGCGGACGGGGCCGTTTCCAAGAGACCCAGTACTTC. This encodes CSASGRGRFQETQYF.

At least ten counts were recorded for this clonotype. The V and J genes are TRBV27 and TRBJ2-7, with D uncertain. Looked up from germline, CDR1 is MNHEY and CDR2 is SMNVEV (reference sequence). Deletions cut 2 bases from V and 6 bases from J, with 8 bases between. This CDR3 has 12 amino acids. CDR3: CASSLRSGEQYF. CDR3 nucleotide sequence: TGTGCCAGCAGTTTACGTTCCGGCGAGCAGTACTTC.

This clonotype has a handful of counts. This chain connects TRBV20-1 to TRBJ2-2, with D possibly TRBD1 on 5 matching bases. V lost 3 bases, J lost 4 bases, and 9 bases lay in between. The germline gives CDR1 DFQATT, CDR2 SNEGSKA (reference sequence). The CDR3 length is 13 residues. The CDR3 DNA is TGCAGTGCTAGTTCGACAGTCACCGGGGAGCTGTTTTTT. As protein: CSASSTVTGELFF.

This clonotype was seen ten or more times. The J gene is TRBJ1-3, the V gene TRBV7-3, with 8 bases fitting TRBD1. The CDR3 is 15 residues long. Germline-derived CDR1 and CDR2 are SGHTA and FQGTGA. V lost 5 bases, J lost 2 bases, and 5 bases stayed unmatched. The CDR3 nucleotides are TGTGCCAGCAGCAGACAGGGGTCCGCTGGAAACACCATATATTTT. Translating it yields CASSRQGSAGNTIYF.